This T cell receptor (beta chain) stems from a study of blood T cell repertoires in COVID-19. At the level of the study: PBMCs, B-cell-depleted T cells, or T cells provided the cDNA or gDNA that made up the material.

Produced via immunoSEQ multiplex PCR; TCRdb's table is partial and in-frame only. Altogether 200,000 to 300,000 clones are present, about nine tenths being singletons, with the ten largest covering around 1.7%. This CDR3 has 15 amino acids. Trimming cost V 5 bases and J 3 bases; bases outside gene matches: 11. CDR1 and CDR2 from the germline V gene are SGHNT and YYREEE (reference sequence). The age range of participants was 18 to 89 years, with residence in about 25 US areas. Cohort assignment relied on participant-reported clinical history. Material for sequencing was PBMCs or T cells enriched from blood (not recorded which). The sequence was collected from a man aged 35-49 years who had recovered from COVID-19. The V and J genes are TRBV5-4 and TRBJ2-7; TRBD2 agrees at 7 bases. The chain's CDR3 is CASSNDPSGDYEQYF. The CDR3 DNA reads as TGTGCCAGCAGTAACGACCCTAGCGGAGACTACGAGCAGTACTTC.